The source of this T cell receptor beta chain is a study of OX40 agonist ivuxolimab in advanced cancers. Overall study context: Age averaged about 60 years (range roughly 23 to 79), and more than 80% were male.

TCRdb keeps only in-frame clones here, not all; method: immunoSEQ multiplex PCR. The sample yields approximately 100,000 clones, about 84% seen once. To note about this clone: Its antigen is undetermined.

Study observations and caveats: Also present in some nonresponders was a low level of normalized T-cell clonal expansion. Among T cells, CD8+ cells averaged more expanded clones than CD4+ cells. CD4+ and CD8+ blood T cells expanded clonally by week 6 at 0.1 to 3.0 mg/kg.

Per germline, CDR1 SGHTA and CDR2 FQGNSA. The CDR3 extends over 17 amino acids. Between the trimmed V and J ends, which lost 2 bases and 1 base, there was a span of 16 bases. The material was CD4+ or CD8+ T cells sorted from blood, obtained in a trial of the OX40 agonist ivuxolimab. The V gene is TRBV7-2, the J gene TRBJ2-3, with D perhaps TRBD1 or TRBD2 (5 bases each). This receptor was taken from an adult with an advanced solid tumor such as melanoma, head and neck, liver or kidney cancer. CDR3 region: CASSLTVTVGGTDTQYF. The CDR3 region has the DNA TGTGCCAGCAGCTTAACGGTAACGGTGGGGGGCACAGATACGCAGTATTTT.